The source of this TCR beta chain is a study of blood T cell repertoires in COVID-19. Study-level background: Both acute and convalescent COVID-19 samples were obtained from the United States, Italy and Spain. Nucleic acid was either cDNA or gDNA, and it came from T cells, B-cell-depleted T cells, or PBMCs.

Authors' analysis steps: Reference gene primer amplification gave estimated nucleated cell counts. The repertoire was sequenced with immunoSEQ multiplex PCR; TCRdb's copy has only in-frame clones and lacks some. The DNA gave D and trimming, while V, J and clone size come from that table. The table lists some 50,000 clones, 65% to 90% of them singletons. This clone showed up just once. Trimming left V 6 bases short and J 0 bases short, with 13 bases between. The CDR3 has 15 amino acids. Germline V gene sequence: CDR1 MGHRA, CDR2 YSYEKL. Sequenced input: peripheral blood. This sequence joins TRBV4-1 and TRBJ2-3; TRBD1 is a possible D gene (6 bases). The clonotype originates from a human donor in a cohort sampled during active COVID-19. This chain's CDR3 is CASRDPRGSTDTQYF. The CDR3 nucleotides read TGCGCCAGCAGAGACCCCAGGGGTAGCACAGATACGCAGTATTTT.